The 32 T cell receptor beta chains reported below all come from one sample, sequenced in a study of cytomegalovirus exposure and HLA in healthy donors. The table came from immunoSEQ multiplex PCR; TCRdb's copy has only in-frame clones and leaves some out. Of about 150,000 clones detected, roughly 89% appear once; the ten largest clones hold 4.5%. Sequencing was done on a sample of PBMCs. Receptor source: a man between 18 and 35 years old in good health and CMV-seropositive.

In nucleotides, the CDR3 is TGTGCCAGCAGCAAAAACAGGGGCTCGAACACTGAAGCTTTCTTT. It yields the protein CASSKNRGSNTEAFF. The chain has TRBV14 and TRBJ1-1, with 7 bases aligning to TRBD1. Looked up from germline, CDR1 is SGHDN and CDR2 is FVKESK. This CDR3 region has 15 residues. With V trimmed by 5 bases and J by 1 base, 7 bases remained unmatched.

The gene calls are TRBV28 and TRBJ1-1; 8 nucleotides align to TRBD1. J gave up 5 bases and V 4 bases, and 9 bases lay outside the gene matches. This CDR3 region has 15 residues. The germline V gene has CDR1 MDHEN and CDR2 SYDVKM. This CDR3 reads CASSYQGAGGTEAFF. The DNA for the CDR3 is TGTGCCAGCAGTTATCAGGGGGCGGGTGGGACTGAAGCTTTCTTT. Full variable domain (rest looked up from reference TRBV28 and TRBJ1-1): DVKVTQSSRYLVKRTGEKVFLECVQDMDHENMFWYRQDPGLGLRLIYFSYDVKMKEKGDIPEGYSVSREKKERFSLILESASTNQTSMYLCASSYQGAGGTEAFFGQGTRLTVV.

V and J are TRBV28 and TRBJ1-6; no clear D. This CDR3 is built from 15 residues. V was clipped by 4 bases and J by 7 bases, with 14 bases between them. Germline values: CDR1 MDHEN, CDR2 SYDVKM. The CDR3 loop reads CASSYGGSPNSPLHF. Here the CDR3 DNA reads TGTGCCAGCAGTTATGGAGGGAGCCCCAATTCACCCCTCCACTTT.

V usage is TRBV18 and J usage is TRBJ1-1, with unresolved D. The CDR3 length is 13 residues. Between the trimmed V and J ends, which lost 6 bases and 4 bases, there was a span of 12 bases. The germline CDR1 and CDR2 sequences are KGHSH and LQKENI. CDR3 sequence: CASSQIEGTEAFF. The CDR3 DNA reads as TGTGCCAGCTCCCAAATCGAGGGCACTGAAGCTTTCTTT.

The chain employs TRBV5-4 and TRBJ2-5; 7 positions agree with TRBD2. The CDR3 runs to 16 residues. V lost 4 bases and J lost 4; bases outside the gene matches: 13. Germline loops: CDR1 SGHNT, CDR2 YYREEE (reference sequence). CDR3 bases: TGTGCCAGCAGCCGGGCGAGGGAACTAGCGCGAGAGACCCAGTACTTC. It specifies CASSRARELARETQYF.

This chain connects TRBV6-5 to TRBJ2-2; a possible D gene is TRBD2 (5 bases). Germline V gene data show CDR1 as MNHEY and CDR2 as SVGAGI. Trimming took off 6 bases at V and 8 bases at J, with 7 bases between the two ends. The CDR3 runs 11 residues. In DNA, the CDR3 is TGTGCCAGCAGGGGAGCTGGGGAGCTGTTTTTT. Protein sequence: CASRGAGELFF.

CDR3 sequence (DNA): TGTGCCAGCAGCCAAGATGTGGGGGAGGGCCAGCCCCAGCATTTT. This translates into CASSQDVGEGQPQHF. V and J are TRBV4-2 and TRBJ1-5, with D possibly being TRBD1 (5 bases). CDR3 length: 15 amino acids. CDR1 LGHNA and CDR2 YNFKEQ come from the germline V gene. The germline V and J ends were trimmed by 0 bases and 7 bases, with 13 bases remaining between them.

The chain combines TRBV7-6 with TRBJ2-1, with 9 bases lining up with TRBD2. This CDR3 comprises 17 residues. The V and J ends lost 2 bases and 3 bases, in that order; junction bases with no gene match: 8. Germline V gene sequence: CDR1 SGHVS, CDR2 FNYEAQ. The CDR3 DNA reads TGTGCCAGCAGCTTATCCGGACTAGCGACCAACTACAATGAGCAGTTCTTC. Protein product: CASSLSGLATNYNEQFF.

This chain uses TRBV10-2 with TRBJ1-1; D call uncertain. CDR3 length equals 12 residues. The V end lost 2 bases, the J end lost 6 bases, and 7 bases lay between the germline ends. CDR1 WSHSY and CDR2 SAAADI come from the germline V gene. CDR3: CASSETGAEAFF. CDR3 nucleotides: TGCGCCAGCAGTGAGACCGGGGCTGAAGCTTTCTTT.

This clone appeared once. The V and J genes are TRBV30 and TRBJ2-1, with unresolved D. The V and J ends lost 3 bases and 12 bases respectively, with 24 bases between them. The CDR3 runs 15 residues. Germline V lookup: CDR1 GTSNPN, CDR2 SVGIG (reference sequence). Written as DNA, the CDR3 is TGTGCCTGGAGCCTCTCATTGGAGATTACAATAGGGCAGTTCTTC. Its translation is CAWSLSLEITIGQFF.

The rearrangement joins TRBV7-9 to TRBJ2-1, with D possibly TRBD1 on 5 matching bases. CDR3 length: 15 residues. CDR1 and CDR2 (germline): SEHNR, FQNEAQ (reference sequence). Trimming cost V 2 bases and J 7 bases, with 15 bases left between them. In DNA, the CDR3 is TGTGCCAGCAGCTTATTAGGGGCAGTTAGAAATGAGCAGTTCTTC. Translated: CASSLLGAVRNEQFF.

This chain links TRBV7-3 with TRBJ2-7, with D possibly TRBD1 on 6 matching bases. The CDR3 is 14 residues long. From germline, CDR1 is SGHTA and CDR2 FQGTGA. V dropped 2 bases and J dropped 6 bases, with 14 bases sitting between them. The CDR3 loop reads CASSLQSQGTEQYF. CDR3 DNA sequence: TGTGCCAGCAGCTTACAGTCACAGGGCACCGAGCAGTACTTC.

The chain has TRBV5-4 and TRBJ1-1; TRBD1 agrees at 9 bases. V was clipped by 10 bases and J by 1 base; unmatched bases: 11. This CDR3 spans 15 amino acids. Per germline, CDR1 SGHNT and CDR2 YYREEE (reference sequence). The CDR3 DNA is TGTGCCTCCAGCAGGACAGGGGAGCGGAACACTGAAGCTTTCTTT. It encodes CASSRTGERNTEAFF.

This sequence joins TRBV2 and TRBJ2-2, with D uncertain. Between the trimmed V and J ends, which lost 2 bases and 3 bases, there was a span of 7 bases. Per germline, CDR1 SNHLY and CDR2 FYNNEI. The CDR3 runs 14 residues. CDR3 sequence: CASSENSYTGELFF. CDR3 nucleotides: TGTGCCAGCAGTGAAAACAGCTACACCGGGGAGCTGTTTTTT.

J is TRBJ1-1 and V is TRBV7-9; D is possibly TRBD1 (5 bases). The CDR3 is 11 amino acids. Germline CDR1 reads SEHNR; CDR2 reads FQNEAQ (reference sequence). V lost 7 bases, J lost 7 bases, and 10 bases lay in between. CDR3 loop: CASTRGGEAFF. The CDR3 nucleotides are TGTGCCAGCACCCGGGGGGGTGAAGCTTTCTTT. Full variable domain (outside the CDR3, taken from reference TRBV7-9 and TRBJ1-1): DTGVSQNPRHKITKRGQNVTFRCDPISEHNRLYWYRQTLGQGPEFLTYFQNEAQLEKSRLLSDRFSAERPKGSFSTLEIQRTEQGDSAMYLCASTRGGEAFFGQGTRLTVV.

The J gene is TRBJ2-7, the V gene TRBV7-9; TRBD2 is a possible D gene (6 bases). Trimming cost V 1 base and J 3 bases, with 16 bases left between them. The CDR3 has 16 amino acids. Germline assignment: CDR1 SEHNR and CDR2 FQNEAQ (reference sequence). The CDR3 DNA sequence: TGTGCCAGCAGCTTAGGTCCAGGACTATTGGGCTACGAGCAGTACTTC. The encoded protein is CASSLGPGLLGYEQYF.

The chain recombines TRBV11-3 with TRBJ2-1, with a tentative D call TRBD2 (5 bases). Trimming stripped 5 bases from V and 6 bases from J, with 8 bases between. Germline V gene sequence: CDR1 SGHNT, CDR2 YENEEA. The CDR3 totals 12 residues. CDR3 sequence reads: CASSKGGNEQFF. Written as DNA, the CDR3 is TGTGCCAGCAGCAAAGGAGGCAATGAGCAGTTCTTC.

V usage is TRBV5-1 and J usage is TRBJ2-2, with 11 bases aligning to TRBD2. Germline V CDR1 and CDR2: SGHRS, YFSETQ. The CDR3 covers 14 residues. The ends lost 9 bases at V and 2 bases at J; junction bases unmatched: 3. Written as DNA, the CDR3 is TGCGCCACCAGACTAGCGGGAAACACCGGGGAGCTGTTTTTT. Translation: CATRLAGNTGELFF.

The rearrangement uses TRBV10-3 and TRBJ2-7; 9 positions match TRBD1. CDR3 length equals 14 residues. The V segment lost 10 bases and the J segment 5 bases; nucleotides outside the gene matches: 12. Germline CDR1 reads ENHRY; CDR2 reads SYGVKD. CDR3 nucleotide sequence: TGTGCCACCTCAATAGGGACAGGGATCGACGAGCAGTACTTC. It encodes CATSIGTGIDEQYF.

The V and J genes are TRBV6-1 and TRBJ2-1; TRBD1 matches at 10 bases. J was trimmed by 6 bases and V by 11 bases; bases with no gene match: 4. This CDR3 comprises 12 residues. Germline V gene data show CDR1 as MNHNS and CDR2 as SASEGT. Written as DNA, the CDR3 is TGTGCCGGCCGGACAGGGGGCAATGAGCAGTTCTTC. It codes for CAGRTGGNEQFF.

The rearrangement links TRBV5-6 to TRBJ1-1; no reliable D call. Looked up from germline, CDR1 is SGHDT and CDR2 is YYEEEE. The CDR3 runs 13 residues. The V end lost 4 bases, the J end lost 4 bases, and 11 bases lay between the germline ends. In DNA, the CDR3 is TGTGCCAGCAGCACTACGATGAGCACTGAAGCTTTCTTT. This gives the protein CASSTTMSTEAFF.

The J gene is TRBJ1-5, the V gene TRBV9; 7 bases are shared with TRBD1. The V segment lost 0 bases and the J segment 7 bases; nucleotides outside the gene matches: 7. The germline V gene has CDR1 SGDLS and CDR2 YYNGEE. The CDR3 sequence is 15 residues long. The CDR3 region has the DNA TGTGCCAGCAGCGTAGGACAGGGCGAGGGACAGCCCCAGCATTTT. It specifies CASSVGQGEGQPQHF. Looking up the rest from reference TRBV9 and TRBJ1-5 gives the full variable domain: DSGVTQTPKHLITATGQRVTLRCSPRSGDLSVYWYQQSLDQGLQFLIQYYNGEERAKGNILERFSAQQFPDLHSELNLSSLELGDSALYFCASSVGQGEGQPQHFGDGTRLSIL.

The chain is built from TRBV7-6 and TRBJ1-1; 7 positions agree with TRBD1. V trimming: 4 bases; J trimming: 5 bases; junction bases outside the gene matches: 1. The CDR3 totals 12 residues. The germline CDR1 and CDR2 sequences are SGHVS and FNYEAQ. CDR3 nucleotide sequence: TGTGCCAGCAGCTCGGACAGGACTGAAGCTTTCTTT. Translation: CASSSDRTEAFF.

The rearrangement uses TRBV5-4 and TRBJ2-3, with 12 bases fitting TRBD2. CDR1 SGHNT and CDR2 YYREEE come from the germline V gene (reference sequence). V dropped 0 bases and J dropped 2; count of bases not matched to a gene: 1. The CDR3 is 16 residues long. This CDR3 is CASSLGLAGATDTQYF. CDR3 coding DNA: TGTGCCAGCAGCTTGGGACTAGCGGGAGCCACAGATACGCAGTATTTT.

This sequence joins TRBV29-1 and TRBJ2-7; TRBD1 matches at 10 bases. Per the germline V gene, CDR1 is SQVTM and CDR2 is ANQGSEA. This CDR3 spans 13 amino acids. The CDR3 DNA is TGCAGTGCCGGACAGGGGGGGAGCTACGAGCAGTACTTC. This codes for CSAGQGGSYEQYF.

The chain links TRBV5-8 to TRBJ1-4, with unresolved D. This CDR3 comprises 14 residues. Germline loops: CDR1 SGHTS, CDR2 YDEGEE. V lost 4 bases and J lost 4, with 11 bases in between. In nucleotides, the CDR3 is TGTGCCAGCAGCGGAGGGAGAGTTAATGAAAAACTGTTTTTT. It is translated as CASSGGRVNEKLFF.

The chain recombines TRBV28 with TRBJ1-5; D might be TRBD1 (5 bases). Trimming pared 7 bases from V and 4 bases from J, leaving 14 bases between. The CDR3 consists of 14 residues. Per the germline V gene, CDR1 is MDHEN and CDR2 is SYDVKM. The CDR3 protein is CASTLGAFNQPQHF. In nucleotides, the CDR3 is TGTGCCAGCACCTTAGGGGCATTTAATCAGCCCCAGCATTTT.

The genes are TRBV6-5 and TRBJ2-2, with unresolved D. The CDR3 is 15 residues long. Deletions cut 4 bases from V and 0 bases from J, with 9 bases between. Germline assignment: CDR1 MNHEY and CDR2 SVGAGI. CDR3 amino acids: CASSWQRANTGELFF. The CDR3 DNA reads as TGTGCCAGCAGTTGGCAACGGGCGAACACCGGGGAGCTGTTTTTT.

A remark on this clone: The germline gene is not matched at one end of the junction; a read error may be the cause. The rearrangement uses TRBV18 and TRBJ1-2, with 8 nucleotides matching TRBD1. Germline lookup yields CDR1 KGHSH and CDR2 LQKENI. This CDR3 region has 11 residues. CDR3 in amino acids: CASSPTDRELF. The CDR3 DNA is TGTGCCAGCTCACCGACGGACAGGGAGCTCTTC.

This chain joins TRBV5-4 and TRBJ1-2; 7 positions match TRBD1. The ends lost 1 base at V and 0 bases at J; junction bases unmatched: 6. This CDR3 contains 16 residues. Per the germline V gene, CDR1 is SGHNT and CDR2 is YYREEE (reference sequence). CDR3 loop: CASSLKQTGPNYGYTF. The CDR3 DNA is TGTGCCAGCAGCTTGAAACAGACAGGGCCTAACTATGGCTACACCTTC. Full variable domain (missing parts from reference TRBV5-4 and TRBJ1-2): ETGVTQSPTHLIKTRGQQVTLRCSSQSGHNTVSWYQQALGQGPQFIFQYYREEENGRGNFPPRFSGLQFPNYSSELNVNALELDDSALYLCASSLKQTGPNYGYTFGSGTRLTVV.

The chain carries TRBV5-6 and TRBJ2-1; maybe TRBD2 (6 bases). The CDR3 totals 13 residues. The V gene's germline CDR1 is SGHDT and CDR2 YYEEEE. The ends were cut back, 0 bases at V and 8 bases at J, with 9 bases in the middle. CDR3 region: CASSLGGGDEQFF. DNA for the CDR3: TGTGCCAGCAGCTTGGGGGGAGGCGATGAGCAGTTCTTC.

V is TRBV10-3 and J is TRBJ2-5; possible D gene TRBD2, 6 bases. Germline lookup yields CDR1 ENHRY and CDR2 SYGVKD. CDR3 length: 13 amino acids. Trimming shortened V by 3 bases and J by 4 bases, and 9 bases separated the two germline ends. For the CDR3, the DNA is TGTGCCATCAGTGAAAAGGGAGGAGAGACCCAGTACTTC. Its translation is CAISEKGGETQYF.